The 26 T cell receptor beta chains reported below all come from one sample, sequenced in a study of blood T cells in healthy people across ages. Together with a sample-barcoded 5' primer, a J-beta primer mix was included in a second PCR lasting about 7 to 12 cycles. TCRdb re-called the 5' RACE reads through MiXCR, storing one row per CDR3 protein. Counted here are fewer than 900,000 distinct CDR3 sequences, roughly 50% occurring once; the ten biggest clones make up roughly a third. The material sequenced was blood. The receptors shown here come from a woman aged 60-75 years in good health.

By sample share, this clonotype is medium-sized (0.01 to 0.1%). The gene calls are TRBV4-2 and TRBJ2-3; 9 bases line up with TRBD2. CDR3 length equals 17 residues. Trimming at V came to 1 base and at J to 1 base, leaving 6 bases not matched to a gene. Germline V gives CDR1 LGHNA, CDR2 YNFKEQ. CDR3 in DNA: TGTGCCAGCAGCCAAGTAATAGCGGGAGCAGGCACAGATACGCAGTATTTT. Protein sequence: CASSQVIAGAGTDTQYF.

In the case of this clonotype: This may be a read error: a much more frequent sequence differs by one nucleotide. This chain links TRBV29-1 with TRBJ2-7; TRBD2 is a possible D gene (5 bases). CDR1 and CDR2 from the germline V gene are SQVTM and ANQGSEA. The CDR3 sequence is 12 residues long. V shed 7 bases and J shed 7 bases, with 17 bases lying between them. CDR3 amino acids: CSAGSSYNEQYF. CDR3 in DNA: TGCAGCGCGGGGAGCTCCTACAATGAGCAGTACTTC.

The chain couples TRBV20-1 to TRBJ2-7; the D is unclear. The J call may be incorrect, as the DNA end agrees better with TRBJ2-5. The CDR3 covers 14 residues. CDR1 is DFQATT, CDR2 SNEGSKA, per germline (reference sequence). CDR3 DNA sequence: TGCAGTGCTAGAGATCGGCAGCGAGGAGAGACCCAGTACTTC. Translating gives CSARDRQRGETQYF.

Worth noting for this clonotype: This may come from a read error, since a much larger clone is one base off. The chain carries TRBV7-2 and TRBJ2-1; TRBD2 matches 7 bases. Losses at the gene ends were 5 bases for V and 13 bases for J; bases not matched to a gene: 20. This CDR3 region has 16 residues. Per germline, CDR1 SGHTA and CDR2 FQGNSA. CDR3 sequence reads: CASSPARRAGISDQFF. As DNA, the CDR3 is TGTGCCAGCAGCCCTGCGAGACGAGCGGGAATATCCGACCAGTTCTTC.

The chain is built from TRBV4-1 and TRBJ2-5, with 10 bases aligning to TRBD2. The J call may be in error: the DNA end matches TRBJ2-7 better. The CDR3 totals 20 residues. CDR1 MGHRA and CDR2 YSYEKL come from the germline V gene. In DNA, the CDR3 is TGCGCCAGCAGCCAGGACACCCCGGGGAGGCTAGCGGGAGTTCGCTACGAGCAGTACTTC. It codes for CASSQDTPGRLAGVRYEQYF.

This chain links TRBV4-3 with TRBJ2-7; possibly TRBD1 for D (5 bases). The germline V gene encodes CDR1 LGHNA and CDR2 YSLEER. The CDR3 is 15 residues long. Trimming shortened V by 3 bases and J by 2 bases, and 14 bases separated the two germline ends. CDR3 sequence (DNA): TGCGCCAGCAGCCATCAGAGACAGCCGGCCTACGAGCAGTACTTC. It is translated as CASSHQRQPAYEQYF.

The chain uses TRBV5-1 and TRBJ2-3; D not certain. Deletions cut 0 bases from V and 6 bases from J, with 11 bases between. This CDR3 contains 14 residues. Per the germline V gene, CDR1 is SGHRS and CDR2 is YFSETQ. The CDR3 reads CASSLESLADTQYF. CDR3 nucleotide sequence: TGCGCCAGCAGCTTGGAGTCCTTAGCCGATACGCAGTATTTT.

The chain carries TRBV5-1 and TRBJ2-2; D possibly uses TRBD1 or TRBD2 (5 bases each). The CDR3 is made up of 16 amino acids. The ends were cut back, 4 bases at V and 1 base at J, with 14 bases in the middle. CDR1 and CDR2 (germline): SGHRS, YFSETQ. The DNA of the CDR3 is TGCGCCAGCAGCCCCGAGGGGAGCAGGAACACCGGGGAGCTGTTTTTT. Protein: CASSPEGSRNTGELFF.

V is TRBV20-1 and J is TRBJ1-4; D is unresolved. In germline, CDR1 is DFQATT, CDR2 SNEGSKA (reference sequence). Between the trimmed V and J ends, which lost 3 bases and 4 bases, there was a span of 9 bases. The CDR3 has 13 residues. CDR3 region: CSASPPHNEKLFF. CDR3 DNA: TGCAGTGCTAGCCCCCCTCATAATGAAAAACTGTTTTTT.

The CDR3 is CASSQSYPGSYEQYF. The CDR3, as DNA: TGCGCCAGCAGCCAAAGTTATCCTGGTTCCTACGAGCAGTACTTC. J is TRBJ2-4 and V is TRBV4-1; D not certain. The J call may be mistaken, given a closer DNA end match to TRBJ2-7. CDR1 is MGHRA, CDR2 YSYEKL, per germline. The CDR3 loop spans 15 amino acids.

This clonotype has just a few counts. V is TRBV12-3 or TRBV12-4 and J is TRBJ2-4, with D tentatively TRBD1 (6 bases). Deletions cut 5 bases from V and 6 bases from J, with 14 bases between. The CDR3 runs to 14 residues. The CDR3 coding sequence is TGTGCCAGCAGTGTCGCAGGGGCTGGAAACATTCAGTACTTC. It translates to CASSVAGAGNIQYF.

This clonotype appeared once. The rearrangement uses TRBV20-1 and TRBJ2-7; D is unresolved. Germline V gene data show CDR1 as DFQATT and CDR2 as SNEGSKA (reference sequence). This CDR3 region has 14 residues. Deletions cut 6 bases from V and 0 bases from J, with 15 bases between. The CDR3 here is CSATTPLISYEQYF. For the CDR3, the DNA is TGCAGTGCCACGACACCGCTAATCTCCTACGAGCAGTACTTC.

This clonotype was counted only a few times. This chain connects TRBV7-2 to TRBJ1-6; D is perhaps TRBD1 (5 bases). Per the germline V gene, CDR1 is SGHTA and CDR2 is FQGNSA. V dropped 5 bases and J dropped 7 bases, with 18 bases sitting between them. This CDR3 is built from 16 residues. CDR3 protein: CASSPAMQGLNSPLHF. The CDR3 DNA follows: TGTGCCAGCAGCCCGGCCATGCAGGGACTAAATTCACCCCTCCACTTT.

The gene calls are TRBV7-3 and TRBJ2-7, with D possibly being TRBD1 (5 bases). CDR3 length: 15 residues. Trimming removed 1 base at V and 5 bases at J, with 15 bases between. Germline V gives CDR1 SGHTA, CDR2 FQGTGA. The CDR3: CASSLNGREGNEQYF. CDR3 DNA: TGTGCCAGCAGCTTAAATGGCAGGGAAGGTAACGAGCAGTACTTC.

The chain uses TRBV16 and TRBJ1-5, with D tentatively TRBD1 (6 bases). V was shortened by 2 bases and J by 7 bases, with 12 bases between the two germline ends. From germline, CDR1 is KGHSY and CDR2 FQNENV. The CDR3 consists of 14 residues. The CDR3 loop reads CASSQTRGRQPQHF. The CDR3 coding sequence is TGTGCCAGCAGCCAAACCAGGGGCCGGCAGCCCCAGCATTTT.

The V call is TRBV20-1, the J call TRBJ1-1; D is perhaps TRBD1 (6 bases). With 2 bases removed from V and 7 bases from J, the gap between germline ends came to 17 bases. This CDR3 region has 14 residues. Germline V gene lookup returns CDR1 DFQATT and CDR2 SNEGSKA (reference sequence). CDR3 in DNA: TGCAGTGCTAGAAGGGCCGGGGGGCCCGGTGAAGCTTTCTTT. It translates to CSARRAGGPGEAFF.

The CDR3 loop is CASSQGRQGPMNSPLHF. In nucleotides, the CDR3 is TGCGCCAGCAGCCAAGGGCGACAGGGCCCGATGAATTCACCCCTCCACTTT. The chain is built from TRBV4-1 and TRBJ1-6; 7 bases map to TRBD1. CDR1 MGHRA and CDR2 YSYEKL come from the germline V gene. The CDR3 length is 17 residues. The ends lost 1 base at V and 7 bases at J; junction bases unmatched: 10.

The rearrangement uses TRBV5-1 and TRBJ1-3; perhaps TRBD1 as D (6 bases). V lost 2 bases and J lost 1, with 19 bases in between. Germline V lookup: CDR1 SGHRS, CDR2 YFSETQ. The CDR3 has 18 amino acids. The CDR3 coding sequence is TGCGCCAGCAGCTTCGGAATAGGGGGAAAACTTTCTGGAAACACCATATATTTT. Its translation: CASSFGIGGKLSGNTIYF.

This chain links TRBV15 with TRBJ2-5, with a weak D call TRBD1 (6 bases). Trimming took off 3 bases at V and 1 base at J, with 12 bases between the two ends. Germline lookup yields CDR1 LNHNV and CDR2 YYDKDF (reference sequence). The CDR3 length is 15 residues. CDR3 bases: TGTGCCACCAGCAGCCAGGGGTTCCTCCAAGAGACCCAGTACTTC. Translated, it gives CATSSQGFLQETQYF. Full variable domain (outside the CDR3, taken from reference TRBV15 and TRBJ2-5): DAMVIQNPRYQVTQFGKPVTLSCSQTLNHNVMYWYQQKSSQAPKLLFHYYDKDFNNEADTPDNFQSRRPNTSFCFLDIRSPGLGDTAMYLCATSSQGFLQETQYFGPGTRLLVL.

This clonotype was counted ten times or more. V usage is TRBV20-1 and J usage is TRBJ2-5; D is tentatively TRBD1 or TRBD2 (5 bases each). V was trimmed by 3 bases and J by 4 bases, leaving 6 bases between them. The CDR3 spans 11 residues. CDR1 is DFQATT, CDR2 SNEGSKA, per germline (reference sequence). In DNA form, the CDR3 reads TGCAGTGCTAGGAGGGGAGAGACCCAGTACTTC. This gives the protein CSARRGETQYF.

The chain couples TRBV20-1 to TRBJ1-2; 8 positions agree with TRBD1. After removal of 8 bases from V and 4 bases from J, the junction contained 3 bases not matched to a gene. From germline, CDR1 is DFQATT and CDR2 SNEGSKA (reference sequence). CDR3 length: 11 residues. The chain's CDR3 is CSPGQGYGYTF. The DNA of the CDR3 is TGCAGTCCAGGACAGGGCTATGGCTACACCTTC.

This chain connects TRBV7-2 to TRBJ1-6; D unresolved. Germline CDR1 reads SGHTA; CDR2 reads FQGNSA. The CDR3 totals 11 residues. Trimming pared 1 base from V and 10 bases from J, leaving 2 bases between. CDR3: CASSLDSPLHF. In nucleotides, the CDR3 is TGTGCCAGCAGCTTAGACTCACCCCTCCACTTT. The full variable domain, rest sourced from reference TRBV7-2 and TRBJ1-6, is GAGVSQSPSNKVTEKGKDVELRCDPISGHTALYWYRQSLGQGLEFLIYFQGNSAPDKSGLPSDRFSAERTGGSVSTLTIQRTQQEDSAVYLCASSLDSPLHFGNGTRLTVT.

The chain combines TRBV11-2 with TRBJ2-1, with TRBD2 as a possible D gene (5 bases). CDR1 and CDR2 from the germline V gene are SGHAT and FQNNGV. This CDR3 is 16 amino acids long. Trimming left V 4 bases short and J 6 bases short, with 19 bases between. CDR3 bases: TGTGCCAGCAGCTACCCCGGGGTAGCGACGAGCAATGAGCAGTTCTTC. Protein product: CASSYPGVATSNEQFF.

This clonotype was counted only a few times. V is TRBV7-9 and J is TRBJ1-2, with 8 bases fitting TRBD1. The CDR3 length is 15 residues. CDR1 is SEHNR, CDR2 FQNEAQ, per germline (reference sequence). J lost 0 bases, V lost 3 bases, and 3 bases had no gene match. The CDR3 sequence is CASSFGDRTNYGYTF. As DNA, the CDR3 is TGTGCCAGCAGCTTTGGGGACAGGACTAACTATGGCTACACCTTC.

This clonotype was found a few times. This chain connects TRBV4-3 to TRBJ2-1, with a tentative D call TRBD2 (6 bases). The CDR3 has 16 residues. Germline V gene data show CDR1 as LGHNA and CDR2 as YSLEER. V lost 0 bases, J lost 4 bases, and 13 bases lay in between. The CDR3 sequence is CASSQDHGTLYNEQFF. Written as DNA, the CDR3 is TGCGCCAGCAGCCAAGACCACGGGACTCTATACAATGAGCAGTTCTTC.

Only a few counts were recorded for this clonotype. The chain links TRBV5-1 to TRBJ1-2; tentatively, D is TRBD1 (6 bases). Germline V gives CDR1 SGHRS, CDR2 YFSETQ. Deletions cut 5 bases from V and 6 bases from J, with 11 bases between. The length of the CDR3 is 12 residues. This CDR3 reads CASRGDNHGYTF. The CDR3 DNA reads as TGCGCCAGCAGGGGGGACAACCATGGCTACACCTTC.